This T cell receptor (beta chain) is drawn from a study of siplizumab effects on memory and regulatory T cells. Study-wide findings and caveats: Confirmation was lacking for the suppressive function of proliferating Tregs derived from siplizumab cultures. The alloreactive clones that mapped to unstimulated subsets made up only a minor fraction. Memory cells seemed less diverse than naive T cells, which seemed major alloresponse contributors.

Per germline, CDR1 SGHNT and CDR2 YENEEA. This CDR3 has 15 residues. The germline V and J ends were trimmed by 5 bases and 0 bases, with 13 bases remaining between them. Worth noting for this clone: The antigen remains unidentified.

Profiling relied on immunoSEQ multiplex PCR, and the TCRdb table lists in-frame clones only, not all of them. The sample has about 97,000 clones, about 93% seen once. This receptor was obtained from a human donor in good health. The chain combines TRBV11-3 with TRBJ1-1; D perhaps matches TRBD1 (5 bases). Source material: non-Treg CD4+ T cells sorted from blood. The CDR3 loop is CASSGPRGLNTEAFF. The CDR3 DNA is TGTGCCAGCAGCGGGCCCCGGGGGTTGAACACTGAAGCTTTCTTT.